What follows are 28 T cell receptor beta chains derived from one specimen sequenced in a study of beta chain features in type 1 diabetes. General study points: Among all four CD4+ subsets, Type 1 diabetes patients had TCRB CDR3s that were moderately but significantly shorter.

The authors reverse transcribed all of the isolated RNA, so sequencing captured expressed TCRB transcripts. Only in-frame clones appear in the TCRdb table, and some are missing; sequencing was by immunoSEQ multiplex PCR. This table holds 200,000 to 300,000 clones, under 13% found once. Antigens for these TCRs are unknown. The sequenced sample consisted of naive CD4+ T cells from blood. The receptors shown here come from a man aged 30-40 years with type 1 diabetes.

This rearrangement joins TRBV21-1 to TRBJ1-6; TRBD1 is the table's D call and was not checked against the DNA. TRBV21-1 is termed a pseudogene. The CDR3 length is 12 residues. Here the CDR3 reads CASSKSDSPLHF. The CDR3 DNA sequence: TGTGCCAGCAGCAAATCAGATTCACCCCTCCACTTT.

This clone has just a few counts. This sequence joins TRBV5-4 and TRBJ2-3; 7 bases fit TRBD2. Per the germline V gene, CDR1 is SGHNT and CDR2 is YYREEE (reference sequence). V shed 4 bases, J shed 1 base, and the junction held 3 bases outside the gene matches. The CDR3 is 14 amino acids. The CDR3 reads CASSPRGGTDTQYF. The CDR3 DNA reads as TGTGCCAGCAGCCCTCGGGGGGGCACAGATACGCAGTATTTT.

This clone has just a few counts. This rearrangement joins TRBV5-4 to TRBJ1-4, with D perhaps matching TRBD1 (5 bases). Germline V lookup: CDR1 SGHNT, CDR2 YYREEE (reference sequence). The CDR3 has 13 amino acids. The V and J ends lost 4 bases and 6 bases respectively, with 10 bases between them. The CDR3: CASSTQTDEKLFF. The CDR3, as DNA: TGTGCCAGCAGCACTCAGACAGATGAAAAACTGTTTTTT.

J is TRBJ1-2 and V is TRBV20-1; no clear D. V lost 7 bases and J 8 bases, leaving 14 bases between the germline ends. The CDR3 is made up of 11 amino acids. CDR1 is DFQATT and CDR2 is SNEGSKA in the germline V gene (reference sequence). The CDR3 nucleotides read TGCAGTGTTGATTCGGGATACGGCTACACCTTC. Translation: CSVDSGYGYTF.

The CDR3 region has the DNA TGTGCCAGCAGCTTAGCCAGGGGCACAGATACGCAGTATTTT. This gives the protein CASSLARGTDTQYF. The chain has TRBV7-2 and TRBJ2-3, with a tentative D call TRBD1 (5 bases). Germline-derived CDR1 and CDR2 are SGHTA and FQGNSA. The V end lost 0 bases, the J end lost 1 base, and 5 bases lay between the germline ends. CDR3 length: 14 amino acids. Complete variable domain (other parts from reference TRBV7-2 and TRBJ2-3): GAGVSQSPSNKVTEKGKDVELRCDPISGHTALYWYRQSLGQGLEFLIYFQGNSAPDKSGLPSDRFSAERTGGSVSTLTIQRTQQEDSAVYLCASSLARGTDTQYFGPGTRLTVL.

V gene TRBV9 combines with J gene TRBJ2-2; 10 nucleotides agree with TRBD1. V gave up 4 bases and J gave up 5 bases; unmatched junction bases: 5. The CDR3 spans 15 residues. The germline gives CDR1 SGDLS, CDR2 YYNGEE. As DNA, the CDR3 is TGTGCCAGCAGCACCGGGACAGGGGTTACCGGGGAGCTGTTTTTT. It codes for CASSTGTGVTGELFF. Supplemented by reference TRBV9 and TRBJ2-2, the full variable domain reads DSGVTQTPKHLITATGQRVTLRCSPRSGDLSVYWYQQSLDQGLQFLIQYYNGEERAKGNILERFSAQQFPDLHSELNLSSLELGDSALYFCASSTGTGVTGELFFGEGSRLTVL.

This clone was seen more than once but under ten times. The CDR3 region is CATSARQFSYEQYF. The CDR3 DNA is TGTGCCACCAGCGCCAGACAATTCTCCTACGAGCAGTACTTC. V gene TRBV15 combines with J gene TRBJ2-7; D is unclear. Trimming removed 5 bases at V and 0 bases at J, with 11 bases between. Germline loops: CDR1 LNHNV, CDR2 YYDKDF (reference sequence). This CDR3 has 14 amino acids.

The CDR3: CASSATGDSGYEQYF. Written as DNA, the CDR3 is TGTGCCAGCTCAGCTACAGGGGATTCGGGGTACGAGCAGTACTTC. The chain is built from TRBV18 and TRBJ2-7, with TRBD1 matching 7 bases. The J segment lost 4 bases and the V segment lost 5 bases, leaving 11 bases of the junction unmatched. Looked up from germline, CDR1 is KGHSH and CDR2 is LQKENI. The CDR3 runs to 15 residues.

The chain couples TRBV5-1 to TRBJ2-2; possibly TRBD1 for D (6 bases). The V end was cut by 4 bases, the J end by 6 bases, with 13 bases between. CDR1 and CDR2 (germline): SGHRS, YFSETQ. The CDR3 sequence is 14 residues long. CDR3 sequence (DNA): TGCGCCAGCAGCATAAGTTGGGGGCCCGGGGAGCTGTTTTTT. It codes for CASSISWGPGELFF. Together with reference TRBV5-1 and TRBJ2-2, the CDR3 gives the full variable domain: KAGVTQTPRYLIKTRGQQVTLSCSPISGHRSVSWYQQTPGQGLQFLFEYFSETQRNKGNFPGRFSGRQFSNSRSEMNVSTLELGDSALYLCASSISWGPGELFFGEGSRLTVL.

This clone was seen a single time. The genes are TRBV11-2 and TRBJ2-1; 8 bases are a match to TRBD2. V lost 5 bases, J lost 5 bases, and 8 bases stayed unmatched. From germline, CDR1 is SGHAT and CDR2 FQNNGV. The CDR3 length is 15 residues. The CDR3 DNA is TGTGCCAGCAGCCCTTTAGCGGGGATCGACAATGAGCAGTTCTTC. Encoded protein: CASSPLAGIDNEQFF.

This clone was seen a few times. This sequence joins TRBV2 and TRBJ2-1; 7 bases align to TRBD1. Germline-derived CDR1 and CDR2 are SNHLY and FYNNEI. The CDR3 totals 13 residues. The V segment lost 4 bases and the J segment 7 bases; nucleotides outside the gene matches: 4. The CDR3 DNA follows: TGTGCCAGCAGTGTTAGGGGGCCTAATGAGCAGTTCTTC. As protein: CASSVRGPNEQFF.

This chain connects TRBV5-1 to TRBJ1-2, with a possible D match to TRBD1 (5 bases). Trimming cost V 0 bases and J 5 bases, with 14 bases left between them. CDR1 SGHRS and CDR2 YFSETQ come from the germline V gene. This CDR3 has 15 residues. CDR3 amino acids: CASSLVTGLGYGYTF. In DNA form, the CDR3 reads TGCGCCAGCAGCTTGGTTACAGGCCTAGGGTATGGCTACACCTTC.

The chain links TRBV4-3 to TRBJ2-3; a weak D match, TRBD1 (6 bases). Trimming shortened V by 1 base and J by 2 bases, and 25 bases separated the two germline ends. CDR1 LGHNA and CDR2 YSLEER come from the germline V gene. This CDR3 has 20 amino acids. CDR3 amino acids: CASSQVGRGISGGLTDTQYF. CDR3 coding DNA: TGCGCCAGCAGCCAAGTGGGCAGGGGCATCTCCGGCGGGCTCACAGATACGCAGTATTTT.

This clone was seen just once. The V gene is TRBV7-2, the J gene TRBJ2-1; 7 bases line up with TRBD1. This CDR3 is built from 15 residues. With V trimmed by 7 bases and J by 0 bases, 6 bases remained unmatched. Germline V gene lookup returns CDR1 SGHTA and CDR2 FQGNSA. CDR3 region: CASTGQPSSYNEQFF. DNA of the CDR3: TGTGCCAGCACGGGACAGCCGAGCTCCTACAATGAGCAGTTCTTC.

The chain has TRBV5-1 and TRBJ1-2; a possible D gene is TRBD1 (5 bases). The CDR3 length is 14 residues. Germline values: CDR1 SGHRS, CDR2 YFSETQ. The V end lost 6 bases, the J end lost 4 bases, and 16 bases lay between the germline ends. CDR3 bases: TGCGCCAGCAAAGACCCTACAGGAAGCTATGGCTACACCTTC. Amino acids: CASKDPTGSYGYTF. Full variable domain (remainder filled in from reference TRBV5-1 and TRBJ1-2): KAGVTQTPRYLIKTRGQQVTLSCSPISGHRSVSWYQQTPGQGLQFLFEYFSETQRNKGNFPGRFSGRQFSNSRSEMNVSTLELGDSALYLCASKDPTGSYGYTFGSGTRLTVV.

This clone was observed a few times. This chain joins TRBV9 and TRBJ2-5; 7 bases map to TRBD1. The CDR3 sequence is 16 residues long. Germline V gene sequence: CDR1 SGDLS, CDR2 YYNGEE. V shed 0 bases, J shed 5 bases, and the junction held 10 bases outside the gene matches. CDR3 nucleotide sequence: TGTGCCAGCAGCGTAGTCCCCACGACAGGGTTGGAGACCCAGTACTTC. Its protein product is CASSVVPTTGLETQYF.

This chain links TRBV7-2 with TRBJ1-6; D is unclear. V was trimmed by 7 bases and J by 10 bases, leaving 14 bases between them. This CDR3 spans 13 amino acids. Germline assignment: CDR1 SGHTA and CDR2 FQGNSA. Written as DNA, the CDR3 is TGTGCCAGCAACACCGATCACGCATCACCCCTCCACTTT. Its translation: CASNTDHASPLHF.

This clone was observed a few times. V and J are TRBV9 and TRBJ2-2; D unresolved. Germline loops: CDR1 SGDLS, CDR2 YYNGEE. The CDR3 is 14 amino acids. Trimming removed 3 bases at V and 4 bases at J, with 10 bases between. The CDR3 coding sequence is TGTGCCAGCAGCGGAAAGACGGGCACCGGGGAGCTGTTTTTT. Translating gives CASSGKTGTGELFF.

The CDR3 sequence is CASSTRQYNYGYTF. For the CDR3, the DNA is TGTGCCAGCAGCACCAGACAGTACAACTATGGCTACACCTTC. The chain joins TRBV27 to TRBJ1-2, with D tentatively TRBD1 (5 bases). The length of the CDR3 is 14 residues. V shed 6 bases and J shed 2 bases, with 13 bases lying between them. Germline assignment: CDR1 MNHEY and CDR2 SMNVEV (reference sequence).

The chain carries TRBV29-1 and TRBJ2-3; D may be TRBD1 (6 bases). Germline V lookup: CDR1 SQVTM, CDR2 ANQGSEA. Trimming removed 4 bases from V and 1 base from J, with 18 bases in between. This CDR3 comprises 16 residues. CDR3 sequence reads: CSVVPFARGGTDTQYF. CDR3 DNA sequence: TGCAGCGTTGTCCCTTTCGCCAGGGGAGGCACAGATACGCAGTATTTT.

CDR3 DNA: TGCGCCAGCAGCCAAGACAGCGGGGGAGATACGCAGTATTTT. Residues: CASSQDSGGDTQYF. This rearrangement joins TRBV4-3 to TRBJ2-3, with 8 bases that match TRBD2. The CDR3 has 14 residues. V was pared by 0 bases and J by 5 bases, with 1 base of the junction left unmatched. Germline values: CDR1 LGHNA, CDR2 YSLEER.

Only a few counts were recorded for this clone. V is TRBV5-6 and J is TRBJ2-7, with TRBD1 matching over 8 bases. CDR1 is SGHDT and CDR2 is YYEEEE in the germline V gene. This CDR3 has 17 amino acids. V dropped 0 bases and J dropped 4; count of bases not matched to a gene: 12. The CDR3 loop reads CASSLGPPTGELYEQYF. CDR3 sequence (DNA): TGTGCCAGCAGCTTGGGGCCACCGACAGGGGAATTGTACGAGCAGTACTTC.

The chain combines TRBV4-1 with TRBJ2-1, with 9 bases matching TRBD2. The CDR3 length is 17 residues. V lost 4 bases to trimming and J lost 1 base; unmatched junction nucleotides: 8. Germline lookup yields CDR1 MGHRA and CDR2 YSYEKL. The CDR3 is CASSPRSGGLSYNEQFF. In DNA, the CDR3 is TGCGCCAGCAGCCCCCGTAGCGGGGGACTATCCTACAATGAGCAGTTCTTC.

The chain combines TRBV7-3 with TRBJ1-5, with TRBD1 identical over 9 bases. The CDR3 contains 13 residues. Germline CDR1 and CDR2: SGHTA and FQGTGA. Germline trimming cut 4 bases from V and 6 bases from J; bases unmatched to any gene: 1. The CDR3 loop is CASSSDRGQPQHF. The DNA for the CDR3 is TGTGCCAGCAGCTCGGACAGGGGTCAGCCCCAGCATTTT.

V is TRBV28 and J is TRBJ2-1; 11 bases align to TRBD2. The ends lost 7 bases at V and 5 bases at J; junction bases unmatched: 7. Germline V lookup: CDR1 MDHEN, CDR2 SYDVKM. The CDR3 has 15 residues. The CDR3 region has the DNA TGTGCCAGCATTTACGGGACTAGCGGCAACAATGAGCAGTTCTTC. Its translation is CASIYGTSGNNEQFF.

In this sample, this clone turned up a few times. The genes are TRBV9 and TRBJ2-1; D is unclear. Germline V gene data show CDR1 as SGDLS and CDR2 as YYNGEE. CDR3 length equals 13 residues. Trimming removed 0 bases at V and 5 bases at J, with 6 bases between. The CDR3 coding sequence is TGTGCCAGCAGCGTAGAATATGACAATGAGCAGTTCTTC. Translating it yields CASSVEYDNEQFF. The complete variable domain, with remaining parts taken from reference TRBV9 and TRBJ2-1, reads DSGVTQTPKHLITATGQRVTLRCSPRSGDLSVYWYQQSLDQGLQFLIQYYNGEERAKGNILERFSAQQFPDLHSELNLSSLELGDSALYFCASSVEYDNEQFFGPGTRLTVL.

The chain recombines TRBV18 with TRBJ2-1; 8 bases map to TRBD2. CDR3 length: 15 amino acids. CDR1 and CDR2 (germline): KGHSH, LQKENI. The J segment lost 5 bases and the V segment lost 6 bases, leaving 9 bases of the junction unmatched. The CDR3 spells CASSPGGGLDNEQFF. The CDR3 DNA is TGTGCCAGCTCGCCTGGCGGGGGGCTCGACAATGAGCAGTTCTTC.

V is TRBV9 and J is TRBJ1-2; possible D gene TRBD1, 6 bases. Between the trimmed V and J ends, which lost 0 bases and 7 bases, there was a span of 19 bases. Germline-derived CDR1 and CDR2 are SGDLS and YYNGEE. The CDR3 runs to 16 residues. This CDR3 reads CASSVDQWGGRSGYTF. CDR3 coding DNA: TGTGCCAGCAGCGTAGACCAGTGGGGGGGGCGAAGTGGCTACACCTTC.